These T cell receptor beta chains were read from a single sample in a study of OX40 agonist ivuxolimab in advanced cancers. The method was immunoSEQ multiplex PCR; TCRdb's version includes in-frame clones alone and lacks a portion of them. The table lists tens of thousands of clones, about nine tenths of them singletons. The sequencing here drew on CD4+ or CD8+ T cells sorted from blood, taken in a trial of the OX40 agonist ivuxolimab. The receptor set was obtained from an adult with an advanced solid tumor such as melanoma, head and neck, liver or kidney cancer. CDR3s include the opening cysteine and the closing phenylalanine or tryptophan.

V: TRBV6-5
J: TRBJ1-6
CDR3: CASSYSPGVDSPLHF

V: TRBV28
J: TRBJ1-2
CDR3: CASSSEGWGYTF

V: TRBV11-2
J: TRBJ2-5
CDR3: CASSFSGRAETQYF

V: TRBV6-1
J: TRBJ1-2
CDR3: CASSERGAIRYGYTF

V: TRBV4-1
J: TRBJ1-2
CDR3: CASSLTGQGTLGYTF

V: TRBV4-2
J: TRBJ2-5
CDR3: CARNRETQYF

V: TRBV6-5
J: TRBJ1-1
CDR3: CASRRPQGGGTEAFF

V: TRBV18
J: TRBJ2-7
CDR3: CASSPLGGWEQYF

V: TRBV4-3
J: TRBJ2-5
CDR3: CASSQDWQGVGTETQYF

V: TRBV7-9
J: TRBJ2-5
CDR3: CASSLGAGWGQETQYF

V: TRBV28
J: TRBJ2-1
CDR3: CASSQGTSGSSYNEQFF

V: TRBV11-2
J: TRBJ2-2
CDR3: CASRTRGAPTGELFF

V: TRBV5-1
J: TRBJ2-1
CDR3: CASSFVGGLAGERNEQFF

V: TRBV7-2
J: TRBJ2-4
CDR3: CASSRTGGGKNIQYF

V: TRBV11-2
J: TRBJ2-1
CDR3: CASSTGGARVSSYNEQFF

V: TRBV5-1
J: TRBJ1-1
CDR3: CASSLAVLNTEAFF

V: TRBV7-9
J: TRBJ2-6
CDR3: CASSPRRDRSGANVLTF

V: TRBV7-2
J: TRBJ2-2
CDR3: CASSRTSGQETGELFF

V: TRBV7-8
J: TRBJ2-2
CDR3: CASSMGLAGTGELFF

V: TRBV7-9
J: TRBJ2-3
CDR3: CASSLSSRDTQYF

V: TRBV28
J: TRBJ1-2
CDR3: CASSFNYGYTF

V: TRBV7-2
J: TRBJ2-7
CDR3: CASSPRGGLGDEQYF

V: TRBV18
J: TRBJ2-1
CDR3: CASSPRTSVYNEQFF

V: TRBV7-2
J: TRBJ2-3
CDR3: CASTSDHTDTQYF

V: TRBV28
J: TRBJ1-6
CDR3: CASSLGSLYNSPLHF

V: TRBV2
J: TRBJ1-5
CDR3: CASSETGREGQPQHF

V: TRBV7-9
J: TRBJ2-3
CDR3: CASSLALTSGSTDTQYF

V: TRBV27
J: TRBJ2-7
CDR3: CASSSYRDRGYEQYF

V: TRBV15
J: TRBJ1-5
CDR3: CATRRQGVDQPQHF

V: TRBV11-2
J: TRBJ2-5
CDR3: CASKKGGEETQYF

V: TRBV7-2
J: TRBJ2-7
CDR3: CASSFWGAYEQYF

V: TRBV19
J: TRBJ2-3
CDR3: CASSPQGADTQYF

V: TRBV5-6
J: TRBJ1-5
CDR3: CASSLSRSQPQHF

V: TRBV6-5
J: TRBJ1-5
CDR3: CASATGGNQPQHF

V: TRBV28
J: TRBJ2-2
CDR3: CASKNPENTGELFF

V: TRBV2
J: TRBJ2-7
CDR3: CASSGQGLTYEQYF

V: TRBV5-1
J: TRBJ2-2
CDR3: CASSLAEGTGELFF

V: TRBV10-2
J: TRBJ2-5
CDR3: CASSESGQGTPQETQYF

V: TRBV6-4
J: TRBJ2-7
CDR3: CAISESIDGAYEQYF

V: TRBV7-2
J: TRBJ2-7
CDR3: CASTPLGQVRHEQYF

V: TRBV4-1
J: TRBJ1-1
CDR3: CASSHMTGGAEAFF

V: TRBV23-1
J: TRBJ1-1
CDR3: CASSLRGRVEDTEAFF

V: TRBV7-2
J: TRBJ2-7
CDR3: CASSFDYRVEQYF

V: TRBV27
J: TRBJ2-6
CDR3: CASSLLTSGANVLTF

V: TRBV28
J: TRBJ2-7
CDR3: CASSPGDRKVHEQYF

V: TRBV5-6
J: TRBJ1-5
CDR3: CASSWEYQPQHF

V: TRBV28
J: TRBJ2-5
CDR3: CASRTTSPETQYF

V: TRBV18
J: TRBJ2-1
CDR3: CASSPQAGSYNEQFF

V: TRBV5-6
J: TRBJ1-3
CDR3: CASSSLGGSSGNTIYF

V: TRBV5-1
J: TRBJ1-1
CDR3: CASSSDGLNTEAFF